This entry is about one T cell receptor (beta chain). Its antigen remains unidentified. Per-base quality was not reported, and no clone a single base away is much larger than it. The data were taken from a study of shared clonotypes between healthy human individuals (dated by TCRdb to the early 2020s). Concerning the study at large: The cohort comprised two women and three men aged 18 to 49 years. Blood TCR repertoires of about 5 healthy adults were deeply sequenced to estimate repertoire size and the extent of clonotype sharing between individuals. To increase sequencing depth and limit assay-specific biases, TCR repertoire library preparation and sequencing were carried out by different laboratories using diverse techniques. Leukapheresis yielded between about 0.94 and 9.5 billion PBMCs per donor. Overall study outcomes, separate from this receptor: Pairwise subsampling indicated that sequencing depth was expected to affect the degree of clonotype sharing among donors. Sampling was restricted to blood, and TCR repertoires in tissues likely differ from the TCR repertoires found in blood. Because the study included only a small number of donors, the genetic and exposure-history diversity represented was limited.

TCR CDR3 regions were amplified from genomic DNA by multiplex PCR using the deep immunoSEQ assay. Genomic DNA extracted from each cell subset was distributed evenly over all wells of several immunoSEQ 96-well plates, and each plate served as one replicate. For unsorted PBMC, around 300 ng of genomic DNA, equivalent to approximately 30,000 T cell genomes, went into each replicate PCR. Ten immunoSEQ deep assay plates were used to sequence unsorted PBMC genomic DNA. The purified libraries were quantified using a Qubit 3.0 fluorometer, sized with a Bioanalyzer 2100, and then quantified again using the KAPA Library Quantification kit. Every immunoSEQ 96-well plate was sequenced on a dedicated single-read 150-cycle Illumina NextSeq 550 flow cell. Processing in the source paper ran as follows. Because only junctional sequences without quality scores were contained in the immunoSEQ output, filtering matching that applied to full-length reads could not be performed. Sequences were annotated with PyIR, a Python wrapper for IgBLAST v1.9, using IMGT germline references to assign V/J genes and CDR3. Reads with weak V/J assignments (E-value above 1e-6), missing CDR3, stop codons, out-of-frame junctions, or ambiguous translated residues were removed. V3J clonotypes were defined as sequences sharing the same inferred V gene, J gene, and CDR3 amino acid sequence. Percentage overlap between repertoires was calculated by dividing the number of shared unique clonotypes by the size of the smaller repertoire. RTK rarefaction, the Chao1 estimator, and Recon v2.1 estimates of unobserved clonotypes were used to assess repertoire richness. Drawn from immuneACCESS, this table holds only the in-frame rearrangements with V and J called that TCRdb kept. Clones are partly lost; checked studies trace under half to an unresolved V gene and leave the rest unexplained. The V and J calls and clone size come from that table; D and trimming were worked out from the DNA. The sample table lists about half a million clones, more than 65% of them with a count of one. Of the sample, about 13% is held by the ten largest clones.

In the germline V gene (reference sequence), CDR1 corresponds to PRHDT and CDR2 to FYEKMQ. V sheds 5 bases and J sheds 7 bases, leaving 8 bases between their ends. The cysteine opens and the phenylalanine closes a CDR3 of 12 amino acids. The entry retains the CDR3 DNA only, 36 bases that are in frame from base 1. The donors were healthy, HIV-negative adults who had no recently reported acute infections or vaccinations. Every donor was a Caucasian adult living in Nashville, Tennessee, USA. In the unsorted samples, 85 million to 100 million PBMCs were counted, and genomic DNA was extracted using the QIAamp DNA Blood Mini kit. Blood was obtained by leukapheresis, after which PBMCs were separated by Ficoll-Histopaque density gradient centrifugation and cryopreserved in liquid nitrogen vapor phase.

Sequenced: PBMCs. This clonotype originated in a woman aged 40 to 50 in good health. Some clones in this sample may be carry-over from other donors' samples. Recombination joined TRBV13 with TRBJ2-2; a confident D gene designation cannot be given. Read as DNA, the sequence is TGTGCCAGCAGCGCCAGCTACGGGGAGCTGTTTTTT. Translated, this gives CASSASYGELFF.